Each of the 32 T cell receptor beta chains below was sequenced from the same sample in a study of regulatory T cells in long-lasting Graves disease. The time point: newly diagnosed GD, antithyroid drugs for less than 3 months. From PBMCs, RNA was extracted and then used to make the TCR library. In building TCR beta libraries, iRepertoire HTBI primers were used together with Arm-PCR of CDR3 regions. One entry per CDR3 protein, called by TCRdb with MiXCR from the multiplex PCR reads. The sample contains a few hundred thousand distinct CDR3 sequences, 12% of which appear only once. These data also featured in a second study, about T cells in Graves' hyperthyroidism and ophthalmopathy.

This material consisted of peripheral blood mononuclear cells (PBMCs), taken at new diagnosis, from a patient treated with antithyroid drugs. The receptors were gathered from a woman between 18 and 29 years old with Graves disease.

This chain links TRBV19 with TRBJ1-2; 10 bases align to TRBD1. Germline V lookup: CDR1 LNHDA, CDR2 SQIVND (reference sequence). This CDR3 is built from 14 residues. Unmatched junction bases numbered 5, after V lost 6 bases and J lost 4 bases. CDR3 DNA sequence: TGTGCCAGTAGAAGACAGGGGGCTGGCTATGGCTACACCTTC. Encoded protein: CASRRQGAGYGYTF.

On this clonotype: This sequence may be a read error, since a much larger clone differs from it by one base. This rearrangement joins TRBV29-1 to TRBJ2-7, with 8 positions matching TRBD1. The CDR3 is 14 residues long. The V segment lost 7 bases and the J segment 3 bases; nucleotides outside the gene matches: 11. CDR1 is SQVTM, CDR2 ANQGSEA, per germline. This CDR3 is CSAGTGTGFYEQYF. CDR3 nucleotide sequence: TGCAGCGCGGGGACCGGGACAGGATTCTACGAGCAGTACTTC.

The CDR3 nucleotides are TGTGCCAGCACCGAGTGGACAGGCAATCAGCCCCAGCATTTT. As protein: CASTEWTGNQPQHF. The V call is TRBV28, the J call TRBJ1-5, with a tentative D call TRBD1 (6 bases). Trimming took off 7 bases at V and 2 bases at J, with 12 bases between the two ends. Germline V gene lookup returns CDR1 MDHEN and CDR2 SYDVKM. CDR3 length: 14 residues.

This clonotype has a count of ten or more. The chain has TRBV7-6 and TRBJ2-7, with 10 bases matching TRBD1. This CDR3 region has 14 residues. V gave up 4 bases and J gave up 5 bases; unmatched junction bases: 5. Germline CDR1 reads SGHVS; CDR2 reads FNYEAQ. This CDR3 is CASSSGTGVDEQYF. The CDR3 DNA reads TGTGCCAGCAGCTCCGGGACAGGGGTGGACGAGCAGTACTTC.

Notes on this clonotype: The likely explanation is a read error, given a far larger clone one base away. This chain links TRBV7-2 with TRBJ2-1; TRBD2 matches 13 bases. The CDR3 length is 19 residues. Germline-derived CDR1 and CDR2 are SGHTA and FQGNSA. The CDR3 DNA reads TGTGTCAGCAGCTCCCTGACTAGCGGGAGGCACGGTTTTTTGAATGAGCAGTTCTTC. It translates to CVSSSLTSGRHGFLNEQFF.

V gene TRBV6-1 combines with J gene TRBJ2-1, with D uncertain. CDR1 MNHNS and CDR2 SASEGT come from the germline V gene. The CDR3 loop spans 16 amino acids. V was clipped by 5 bases and J by 5 bases, with 19 bases between them. As DNA, the CDR3 is TGTGCCAGCAGTTGGGAAGCGTATCAGGACGACAATGAGCAGTTCTTC. This sequence encodes CASSWEAYQDDNEQFF.

This clonotype was counted a few times. This chain connects TRBV12-3 or TRBV12-4 to TRBJ1-4, with a possible D match to TRBD1 (6 bases). The CDR3 length is 14 residues. Trimming pared 6 bases from V and 5 bases from J, leaving 13 bases between. CDR3 bases: TGTGCCAGCAGGAACAGGGTAAAAAATGAAAAACTGTTTTTT. This gives the protein CASRNRVKNEKLFF.

This clonotype has ten or more counts. The chain has TRBV7-2 and TRBJ2-1, with D uncertain. Germline values: CDR1 SGHTA, CDR2 FQGNSA. Trimming pared 0 bases from V and 0 bases from J, leaving 6 bases between. The CDR3 contains 15 residues. As DNA, the CDR3 is TGTGCCAGCAGCTTAGCGCGTAGCTCCTACAATGAGCAGTTCTTC. This gives the protein CASSLARSSYNEQFF.

This clonotype was seen repeatedly, ten times or more. The chain employs TRBV7-8 and TRBJ2-1, with 7 bases lining up with TRBD1. The CDR3 runs to 14 residues. Trimming cost V 5 bases and J 9 bases; bases outside gene matches: 10. The V gene's germline CDR1 is SGHVS and CDR2 FQNEAQ. The CDR3 region is CASSPDRAEIEQFF. The CDR3 DNA reads TGTGCCAGCAGCCCAGACAGGGCAGAAATTGAGCAGTTCTTC.

This clonotype was counted at least ten times. The rearrangement uses TRBV20-1 and TRBJ2-3; D not certain. From germline, CDR1 is DFQATT and CDR2 SNEGSKA (reference sequence). Trimming took 3 bases from V and 2 from J, leaving 9 bases between them. CDR3 length: 13 amino acids. This chain's CDR3 is CSASYEITDTQYF. CDR3 coding DNA: TGCAGTGCTAGCTACGAGATCACAGATACGCAGTATTTT.

This clonotype appeared a few times. This chain connects TRBV29-1 to TRBJ2-3; 10 bases line up with TRBD2. This CDR3 has 12 amino acids. Germline V gene lookup returns CDR1 SQVTM and CDR2 ANQGSEA. Unmatched junction bases numbered 2, after V lost 6 bases and J lost 5 bases. The CDR3 here is CSVLAGGDTQYF. The CDR3 DNA sequence: TGCAGCGTCTTAGCGGGAGGAGATACGCAGTATTTT.

Many counts were recorded for this clonotype. This chain uses TRBV18 with TRBJ2-7; a weak D match, TRBD1 (5 bases). Looked up from germline, CDR1 is KGHSH and CDR2 is LQKENI. Trimming pared 6 bases from V and 8 bases from J, leaving 17 bases between. CDR3 length: 13 amino acids. In DNA form, the CDR3 reads TGTGCCAGCTCTCCAGGGCAGGTTATCAAGCAGTACGTC. Protein sequence: CASSPGQVIKQYV.

There are many counts of this clonotype. The gene calls are TRBV7-2 and TRBJ1-1; 7 bases map to TRBD1. The V gene end was trimmed by 4 bases and the J gene end by 4 bases; junction bases not matched to a gene: 3. The CDR3 length is 13 residues. CDR1 is SGHTA, CDR2 FQGNSA, per germline. CDR3 amino acids: CASSSDRTTEAFF. The DNA of the CDR3 is TGTGCCAGCAGCTCGGACAGGACCACTGAAGCTTTCTTT.

This clonotype was observed at least ten times. The chain links TRBV3-1 to TRBJ1-1, with D unclear. The CDR3 length is 14 residues. CDR1 is LGHDT and CDR2 is YNNKEL in the germline V gene (reference sequence). The germline V and J ends were trimmed by 2 bases and 6 bases, with 13 bases remaining between them. CDR3 in amino acids: CASSQFPGSSEAFF. The CDR3 DNA is TGTGCCAGCAGCCAATTCCCCGGGAGCTCTGAAGCTTTCTTT. Based on the CDR3 plus reference TRBV3-1 and TRBJ1-1, the full variable domain is DTAVSQTPKYLVTQMGNDKSIKCEQNLGHDTMYWYKQDSKKFLKIMFSYNNKELIINETVPNRFSPKSPDKAHLNLHINSLELGDSAVYFCASSQFPGSSEAFFGQGTRLTVV.

The J gene is TRBJ1-4, the V gene TRBV2, with D maybe TRBD1 (6 bases). With 3 bases removed from V and 8 bases from J, the gap between germline ends came to 10 bases. Germline V gives CDR1 SNHLY, CDR2 FYNNEI. The CDR3 is 13 amino acids. As DNA, the CDR3 is TGTGCCAGCAGTGAGGGGGCGGGCGAAAAACTGTTTTTT. Amino acids: CASSEGAGEKLFF.

This clonotype appeared many times. CDR3 sequence reads: CASSQGDNSPLHF. The CDR3 DNA sequence: TGTGCCAGCAGTCAGGGGGATAATTCACCCCTCCACTTT. This chain uses TRBV2 with TRBJ1-6, with 7 bases lining up with TRBD1. Germline CDR1 and CDR2: SNHLY and FYNNEI. CDR3 length: 13 amino acids. The V gene end was trimmed by 5 bases and the J gene end by 5 bases; junction bases not matched to a gene: 0.

This clonotype was observed at least ten times. The V gene is TRBV6-2 or TRBV6-3, the J gene TRBJ2-5; D may be TRBD2 (5 bases). The CDR3 runs 12 residues. The V and J ends lost 7 bases and 4 bases respectively, with 10 bases between them. Per germline, CDR1 MNHEY and CDR2 SVGEGT. The DNA of the CDR3 is TGTGCCAGCAACATGGCGGGAGAGACCCAGTACTTC. It encodes CASNMAGETQYF.

This clonotype was picked up a small number of times. The rearrangement links TRBV12-3 or TRBV12-4 to TRBJ1-5, with unresolved D. CDR3 size: 14 residues. V lost 3 bases, J lost 4 bases, and 10 bases lay in between. The CDR3 DNA reads TGTGCCAGCAGTTTTTCGGGTTTTAATCAGCCCCAGCATTTT. Translated: CASSFSGFNQPQHF.

This clonotype was seen repeatedly, ten times or more. The chain combines TRBV6-4 with TRBJ2-2, with D tentatively TRBD1 (6 bases). This CDR3 comprises 12 residues. Germline lookup yields CDR1 MRHNA and CDR2 SNTAGT. Trimming stripped 10 bases from V and 8 bases from J, with 14 bases between. CDR3: CATLGAGGELFF. The CDR3 DNA sequence: TGTGCCACCCTGGGGGCAGGGGGGGAGCTGTTTTTT.

This clonotype has more than one count but fewer than ten. The CDR3 region is CASSLNFGLSQYF. DNA for the CDR3: TGTGCCAGCAGCTTAAATTTTGGCTTGTCGCAGTATTTT. The chain is built from TRBV7-3 and TRBJ2-3; no reliable D call. The germline V gene encodes CDR1 SGHTA and CDR2 FQGTGA. Trimming shortened V by 1 base and J by 10 bases, and 12 bases separated the two germline ends. This CDR3 is built from 13 residues.

V is TRBV2 and J is TRBJ2-5; perhaps TRBD1 as D (6 bases). Trimming shortened V by 6 bases and J by 3 bases, and 11 bases separated the two germline ends. Germline V CDR1 and CDR2: SNHLY, FYNNEI. The CDR3 extends over 13 amino acids. CDR3 region: CASRAGTKETQYF. The CDR3 coding sequence is TGTGCCAGCAGAGCCGGGACAAAAGAGACCCAGTACTTC.

There are many counts of this clonotype. The chain couples TRBV11-2 to TRBJ2-2; TRBD2 matches at 7 bases. The J segment lost 4 bases and the V segment lost 2 bases, leaving 7 bases of the junction unmatched. CDR1 and CDR2 from the germline V gene are SGHAT and FQNNGV. The CDR3 extends over 16 amino acids. The CDR3 nucleotides are TGTGCCAGCAGCTTATCGGGGGGAGAGGTCACCGGGGAGCTGTTTTTT. Protein sequence: CASSLSGGEVTGELFF. The full variable domain, in which reference TRBV11-2 and TRBJ2-2 provide the parts outside the CDR3, is EAGVAQSPRYKIIEKRQSVAFWCNPISGHATLYWYQQILGQGPKLLIQFQNNGVVDDSQLPKDRFSAERLKGVDSTLKIQPAKLEDSAVYLCASSLSGGEVTGELFFGEGSRLTVL.

The CDR3 is CASSFRQAMRTDTQYF. In nucleotides, the CDR3 is TGTGCCAGTAGTTTCCGACAGGCTATGCGCACAGATACGCAGTATTTT. The chain has TRBV19 and TRBJ2-3; possibly TRBD1 for D (6 bases). Germline values: CDR1 LNHDA, CDR2 SQIVND (reference sequence). The V end was cut by 5 bases, the J end by 1 base, with 16 bases between. The CDR3 runs to 16 residues.

This clonotype was counted a few times. The germline gene is not matched at one end of the junction; a read error may be the cause. The chain links TRBV6-5 to TRBJ1-3; D remains unclear. This CDR3 has 15 amino acids. Germline V CDR1 and CDR2: MNHEY, SVGAGI. CDR3 nucleotide sequence: TGTGCCAGCAGTTACTCCTGGACGGGTGGAAGCACCATATATTTT. Amino acid sequence: CASSYSWTGGSTIYF.

This chain uses TRBV7-9 with TRBJ1-4, with 7 bases that match TRBD1. V lost 2 bases and J lost 8; bases outside the gene matches: 5. There are 14 residues in the CDR3. Germline V gene sequence: CDR1 SEHNR, CDR2 FQNEAQ (reference sequence). In DNA, the CDR3 is TGTGCCAGCAGCTTAAGACAGGGACGGGAAAAACTGTTTTTT. Translating it yields CASSLRQGREKLFF.

As concerns this clonotype: This may arise from a read error, as a much more abundant clone is one base away. The chain combines TRBV7-9 with TRBJ2-3; D is possibly TRBD1 (5 bases). The CDR3 has 14 amino acids. Germline CDR1 and CDR2: SEHNR and FQNEAQ (reference sequence). CDR3 DNA: TGTGCCAGCAACTTATCAGGGAGCACAGATACGCAGTATTTT. Translating gives CASNLSGSTDTQYF.

In its sample, this clonotype was seen many times. V is TRBV7-8 and J is TRBJ1-4, with TRBD1 as a possible D gene (5 bases). There are 16 residues in the CDR3. Trimming took 5 bases from V and 5 from J, leaving 18 bases between them. Germline V gene data show CDR1 as SGHVS and CDR2 as FQNEAQ. The CDR3: CASSPPGVGGNEKLFF. As DNA, the CDR3 is TGTGCCAGCAGCCCACCCGGCGTCGGGGGAAATGAAAAACTGTTTTTT. Full variable domain (missing parts from reference TRBV7-8 and TRBJ1-4): GAGVSQSPRYKVAKRGQDVALRCDPISGHVSLFWYQQALGQGPEFLTYFQNEAQLDKSGLPSDRFFAERPEGSVSTLKIQRTQQEDSAVYLCASSPPGVGGNEKLFFGSGTQLSVL.

This clonotype was picked up many times. This rearrangement joins TRBV7-8 to TRBJ1-1; D might be TRBD1 (5 bases). This CDR3 spans 18 amino acids. The V end was cut by 0 bases, the J end by 0 bases, with 17 bases between. Germline V lookup: CDR1 SGHVS, CDR2 FQNEAQ. The CDR3 spells CASSLAGWTGTVNTEAFF. In DNA form, the CDR3 reads TGTGCCAGCAGCTTAGCGGGGTGGACGGGGACGGTGAACACTGAAGCTTTCTTT.

Comments on this clonotype: With a much larger clone just one base away, this may be a read error. V and J are TRBV4-2 and TRBJ2-5; TRBD2 matches 9 bases. The germline V gene has CDR1 LGHNA and CDR2 YNFKEQ. The CDR3 loop spans 16 amino acids. V was pared by 4 bases and J by 9 bases, with 15 bases of the junction left unmatched. The CDR3 sequence is CASSPATGTSRESQYF. In DNA, the CDR3 is TGTGCCAGCAGCCCCGCCACCGGGACTAGCAGGGAGTCCCAGTACTTC.

The chain links TRBV19 to TRBJ1-3; maybe TRBD1 (6 bases). The CDR3 has 15 amino acids. In germline, CDR1 is LNHDA, CDR2 SQIVND (reference sequence). Trimming left V 5 bases short and J 3 bases short, with 14 bases between. The CDR3 DNA reads as TGTGCCAGTAGTGTCTCGGGGGCACGTGGAAACACCATATATTTT. As protein: CASSVSGARGNTIYF.

The chain uses TRBV7-9 and TRBJ1-3; D is ambiguous. This CDR3 is 18 amino acids long. V was shortened by 2 bases and J by 0 bases, with 17 bases between the two germline ends. Germline lookup yields CDR1 SEHNR and CDR2 FQNEAQ (reference sequence). The CDR3 sequence: CASSLNKGRSPSGNTIYF. DNA of the CDR3: TGTGCCAGCAGCTTAAATAAAGGCAGGTCCCCCTCTGGAAACACCATATATTTT.

This clonotype was detected many times. CDR3 sequence reads: CSARTGQNSSPLHF. The CDR3 DNA reads as TGCAGTGCTCGAACGGGGCAGAATAGCTCACCCCTCCACTTT. V usage is TRBV20-1 and J usage is TRBJ1-6; D may be TRBD1 (5 bases). In germline, CDR1 is DFQATT, CDR2 SNEGSKA (reference sequence). V lost 5 bases to trimming and J lost 10 bases, with 18 bases between them. The CDR3 has 14 amino acids.